Following are 3 T cell receptor beta chains from one sample sequenced in a study of blood T cell repertoires in COVID-19. Sequenced by immunoSEQ multiplex PCR; TCRdb stores in-frame clones only, minus some. The table has around 250,000 clones, approximately 82% seen once. The source material was PBMCs or T cells enriched from blood (not recorded which). The receptors were sampled from a man aged 35 to 55 who had recovered from COVID-19.

This clone was observed once. CDR3 sequence: CASSVEVLRGRANNEQFF. CDR3 sequence (DNA): TGTGCCAGCAGCGTAGAGGTACTAAGGGGGAGGGCTAACAATGAGCAGTTCTTC. V gene TRBV9 combines with J gene TRBJ2-1; D possibly corresponds to TRBD2 (7 bases). Germline V CDR1 and CDR2: SGDLS, YYNGEE. V lost 0 bases to trimming and J lost 5 bases, with 21 bases between them. The CDR3 runs to 18 residues.

This clone has more than one count but fewer than ten. The rearrangement links TRBV24-1 to TRBJ2-1; weak D call: TRBD1 (6 bases). V was trimmed by 0 bases and J by 1 base, leaving 9 bases between them. This CDR3 comprises 16 residues. In germline, CDR1 is KGHDR, CDR2 SFDVKD. The CDR3 bases are TGTGCCACCAGTGATTTGGCCAGGGGATCCTACAATGAGCAGTTCTTC. This sequence encodes CATSDLARGSYNEQFF.

This chain uses TRBV6-2 or TRBV6-3 with TRBJ1-2; D uncertain. Trimming shortened V by 2 bases and J by 1 base, and 8 bases separated the two germline ends. The CDR3 is 14 amino acids. Looked up from germline, CDR1 is MNHEY and CDR2 is SVGEGT. The CDR3 region is CASSYQVVNYGYTF. The CDR3 DNA sequence: TGTGCCAGCAGTTACCAGGTTGTTAACTATGGCTACACCTTC.